This T cell receptor beta chain was recorded in a study of blood T cell repertoires in COVID-19. Study background: The United States, Italy and Spain provided the acute and convalescent COVID-19 samples. PBMCs, B-cell-depleted T cells, or T cells provided the cDNA or gDNA that made up the material.

In its sample, this clone was seen once. Original handling: Amplification of reference gene primers provided the estimated nucleated cell counts. Profiling relied on immunoSEQ multiplex PCR, and the TCRdb table lists in-frame clones only, not all of them. The V and J calls and clone size were taken over from that table, and D and trimming were inferred from the DNA. This sample has 99,000 or so clones; 81% occur once, and the top ten carry 30% to 45%. Sequencing was done on a sample of peripheral blood. The TCR comes from a man older than 75 with acute or convalescent COVID-19.

In DNA, the CDR3 is TGTGCCAGCAGTTCACGGACAGTGGCCACAGATACGCAGTATTTT. Translation: CASSSRTVATDTQYF. The chain recombines TRBV27 with TRBJ2-3; D perhaps matches TRBD1 (6 bases). V was cut by 4 bases and J by 2 bases, with 13 bases left in between. CDR1 and CDR2 from the germline V gene are MNHEY and SMNVEV (reference sequence). CDR3 size: 15 residues.